This T cell receptor (beta chain) was captured by sequencing in a study of tumor-infiltrating lymphocytes in primary liver carcinoma (dated by TCRdb to 2016 to 2017). For the study in its entirety: Of the five patients (three men and two women, aged 30 to 69 years), four had hepatocellular carcinoma and one had combined HCC and intrahepatic cholangiocarcinoma. The five patients had tumors of stage T1-T3 N0M0, with maximum diameters ranging from roughly 4.2 to 11 cm. Roughly 3.65 to 8 million productive TCRbeta reads were obtained per sample, and no significant difference in read depth was found between tissue types. For each liver tumor, the study sampled five regions along with adjacent normal tissue and blood, and applied TCRbeta repertoire sequencing, expression microarrays and whole-exome sequencing. TCRbeta repertoire sequencing covered 35 specimens from 5 patients: 25 tumor regions, 5 adjacent noncancerous liver tissues and 5 peripheral blood samples. To link TCRbeta repertoire diversity to the local molecular phenotype, the approximately 23 tumor region samples were profiled with Agilent mRNA microarrays. Technical replicate repertoires showed high reproducibility, with mean shared-clone rates about 0.92 and correlation coefficients above 0.98. Broad study findings and their caveats: Just about 7-25% of top clones turned up in all five regions of a tumor, which suggests spatial heterogeneity among tumor-infiltrating T cells. Comparison of CD4+ and CD8+ T cell repertoires was precluded by the use of bulk unsorted samples. Compared with blood, tumors had a significantly larger share of the repertoire taken up by the top 250 clones (p = 0.039). Only 4 or 5 patients were included in the study, and the authors note that the findings should be validated in a larger study. Only the TCR beta chain was sequenced, which likely underestimates true repertoire diversity because unpaired alpha chains were not captured. Repertoire overlap was higher between tumor regions (mean around 35%) than tumor-adjacent (17%) or tumor-blood (14%) pairs, consistent with antigen-driven expansion.

Using a constant-region primer and ProtoScript II reverse transcriptase, TCRbeta-specific cDNA was reverse-transcribed from roughly 500 ng total RNA. TCRbeta libraries were built with three nested multiplex PCR rounds, a slightly modified ARM-PCR procedure. The first two PCR rounds used multiplex TRBV1-TRBV30 forward primers with a Cbeta reverse primer, each for roughly 10 cycles. A final 25-cycle PCR with Deep VentR polymerase added sample barcodes and Illumina adapters. Before sequencing, amplicons of 200-500 bp were purified from gel using a QIAquick gel extraction kit. An Illumina HiSeq 2500 was used to sequence the TCRbeta amplicons, generating 250-bp paired-end reads. The authors' pipeline ran thus. Quality trimming of reads was performed with Trimmomatic v0.33, and paired reads were merged with FLASH v1.2.11 so that full CDR3 sequences could be recovered. MiGEC v1.2.1b assigned V, D and J germline segments to the rearranged TCRbeta sequences. Clonotype statistics and Shannon-Wiener diversity indices were calculated with VDJtools v1.0.0. To reduce sampling bias, subsequent analyses other than the diversity analysis used only the 250 most abundant clonotypes in each sample. Using fastp trimming at Q25 and MiXCR clonotype assembly, TCRdb reanalyzed the public sequencing data and kept in-frame beta chains. Here each entry gathers all rows of one CDR3 protein and keeps the most common genes and DNA. The V and J calls and clone size are TCRdb's, not the authors'. The sample includes more than 50,000 distinct CDR3 sequences, with over 65% observed a single time. The ten largest clones add up to about 26% of the sample.

Inclusive of the bounding cysteine and phenylalanine, the CDR3 is 14 residues long. Of all the DNA, just the CDR3 is kept, 42 bases in frame from base 1. Total RNA and DNA were co-extracted without cell sorting from approximately 20-30 mg of bulk tissue using the AllPrep DNA/RNA mini kit. Between late 2015 and March 2016, 5 or 6 patients in China with histopathologically diagnosed primary liver carcinoma had their tumors surgically resected. Chronic HBV infection was present in the patients, and the patients were treatment-naive at sampling. Five spatially separated regions were sampled per tumor: superior, inferior, left-lateral and right-lateral poles, plus the tumor centre. Histology showed that every tumor sample contained more than 90% viable tumor cells. Pieces of fresh tumor and adjacent tissue were cut in half, with one half kept in RNAlater at -80 degrees C and the other half sent for histology.

Worth noting for this clonotype: What antigen it recognizes has not been identified. A read error may produce the germline difference seen at one junction end.

The receptor was derived from a man in his forties with primary liver carcinoma and hepatitis B virus infection. The sequencing sample was made of liver tumor tissue from sampling region 2. The sample's cell subset or site label is to be understood as: tumor region T2, inferior pole. The sequence joins TRBV12-3 or TRBV12-4 to TRBJ2-1; 7 central bases correspond to TRBD2. The CDR3 loop reads CASNWVAGYNEQLF. The DNA sequence is as follows: TGTGCCAGCAATTGGGTAGCGGGCTACAATGAACAGCTCTTC.